This T cell receptor (beta chain) was obtained from a study of shared clonotypes between healthy human individuals. In the original processing: Junction-only sequences without quality scores were provided by ImmunoSEQ, so filtering was different. Profiling relied on immunoSEQ multiplex PCR, and the TCRdb table lists in-frame clones only, not all of them. Clone size and the V and J calls come from that table; the DNA yielded D and trimming. The table shows hundreds of thousands of clones, with 55% to 85% occurring only once. Per the germline V gene, CDR1 is MDHEN and CDR2 is SYDVKM. V dropped 3 bases and J dropped 4 bases, with 12 bases sitting between them. CDR3 length: 14 residues.

The specimen sequenced was memory CD4+ T cells sorted from blood. Subset indicated: CD45RA-negative fraction. The origin of this receptor is a woman aged 25 to 45 in good health. This chain links TRBV28 with TRBJ1-2; no definite D call. The CDR3 reads CASSLRSRSYGYTF. The CDR3 coding sequence is TGTGCCAGCAGTTTGCGGTCCAGATCCTATGGCTACACCTTC.